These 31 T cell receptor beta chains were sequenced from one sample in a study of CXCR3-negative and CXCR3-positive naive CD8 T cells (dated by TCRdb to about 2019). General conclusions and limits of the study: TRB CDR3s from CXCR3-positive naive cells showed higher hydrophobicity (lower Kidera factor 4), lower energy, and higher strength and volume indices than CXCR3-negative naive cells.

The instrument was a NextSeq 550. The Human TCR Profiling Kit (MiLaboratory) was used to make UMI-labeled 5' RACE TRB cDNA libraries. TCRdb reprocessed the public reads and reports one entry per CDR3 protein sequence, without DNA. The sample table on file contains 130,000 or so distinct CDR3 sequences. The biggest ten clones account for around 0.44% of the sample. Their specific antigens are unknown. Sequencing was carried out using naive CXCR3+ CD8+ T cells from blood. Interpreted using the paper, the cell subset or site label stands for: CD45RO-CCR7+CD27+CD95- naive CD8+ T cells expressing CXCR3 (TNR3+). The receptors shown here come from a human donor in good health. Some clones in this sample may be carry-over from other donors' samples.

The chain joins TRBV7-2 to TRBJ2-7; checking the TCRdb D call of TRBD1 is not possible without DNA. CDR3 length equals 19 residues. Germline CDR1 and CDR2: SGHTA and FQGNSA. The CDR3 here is CASSLLGTGQGPIGGEQYF.

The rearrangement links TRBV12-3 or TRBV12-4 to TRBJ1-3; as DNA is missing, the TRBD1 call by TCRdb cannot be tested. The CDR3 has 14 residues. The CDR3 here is CASTDSHLGNTIYF.

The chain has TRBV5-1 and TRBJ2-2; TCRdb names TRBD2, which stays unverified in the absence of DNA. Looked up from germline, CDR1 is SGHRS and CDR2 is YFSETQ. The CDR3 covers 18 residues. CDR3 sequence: CASRPGLAGGLDTGELFF.

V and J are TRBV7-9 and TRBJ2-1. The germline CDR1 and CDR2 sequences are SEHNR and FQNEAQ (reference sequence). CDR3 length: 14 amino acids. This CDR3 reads CASSLAGSYNEQFF.

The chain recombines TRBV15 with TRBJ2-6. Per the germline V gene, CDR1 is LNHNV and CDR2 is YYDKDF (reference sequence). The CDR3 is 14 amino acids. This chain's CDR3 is CATSSVSGANVLTF.

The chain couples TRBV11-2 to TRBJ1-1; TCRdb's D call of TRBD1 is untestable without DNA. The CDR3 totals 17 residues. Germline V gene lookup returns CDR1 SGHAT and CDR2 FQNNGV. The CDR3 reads CASSSGTGRPVNTEAFF. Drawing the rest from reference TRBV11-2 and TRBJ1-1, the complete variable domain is EAGVAQSPRYKIIEKRQSVAFWCNPISGHATLYWYQQILGQGPKLLIQFQNNGVVDDSQLPKDRFSAERLKGVDSTLKIQPAKLEDSAVYLCASSSGTGRPVNTEAFFGQGTRLTVV.

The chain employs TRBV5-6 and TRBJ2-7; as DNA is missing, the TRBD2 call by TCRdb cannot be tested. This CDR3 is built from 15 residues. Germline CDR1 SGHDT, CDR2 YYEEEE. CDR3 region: CASSSGLAGFYEQYF.

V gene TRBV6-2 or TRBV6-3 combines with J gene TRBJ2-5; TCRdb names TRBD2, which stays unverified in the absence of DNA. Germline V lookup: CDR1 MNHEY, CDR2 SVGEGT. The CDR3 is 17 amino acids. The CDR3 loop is CASSYSGLLAGAETQYF.

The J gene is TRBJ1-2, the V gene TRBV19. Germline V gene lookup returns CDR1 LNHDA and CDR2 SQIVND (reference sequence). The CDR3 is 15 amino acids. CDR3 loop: CASTPSGGSNYGYTF.

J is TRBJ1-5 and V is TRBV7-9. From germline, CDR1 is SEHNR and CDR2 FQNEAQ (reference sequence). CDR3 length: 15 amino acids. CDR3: CATSGSRYSNQPQHF.

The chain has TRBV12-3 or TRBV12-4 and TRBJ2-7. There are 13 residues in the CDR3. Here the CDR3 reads CASSLSGNYEQYF.

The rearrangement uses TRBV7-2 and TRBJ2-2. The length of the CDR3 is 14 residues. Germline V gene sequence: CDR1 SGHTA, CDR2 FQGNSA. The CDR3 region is CASDPFGNTGELFF.

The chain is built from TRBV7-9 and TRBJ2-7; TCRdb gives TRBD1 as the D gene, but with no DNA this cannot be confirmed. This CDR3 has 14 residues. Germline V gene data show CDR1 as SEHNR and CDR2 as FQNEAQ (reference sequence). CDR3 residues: CASSHTGQTYEQYF.

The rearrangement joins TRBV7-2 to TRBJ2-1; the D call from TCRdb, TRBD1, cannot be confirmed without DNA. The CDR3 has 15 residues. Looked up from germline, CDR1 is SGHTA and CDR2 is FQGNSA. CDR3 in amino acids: CASSFFGGSYNEQFF.

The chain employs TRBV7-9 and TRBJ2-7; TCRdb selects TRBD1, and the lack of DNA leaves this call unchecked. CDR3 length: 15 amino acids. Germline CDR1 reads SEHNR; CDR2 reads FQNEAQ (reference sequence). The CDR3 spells CASSPRDRGSYEQYF.

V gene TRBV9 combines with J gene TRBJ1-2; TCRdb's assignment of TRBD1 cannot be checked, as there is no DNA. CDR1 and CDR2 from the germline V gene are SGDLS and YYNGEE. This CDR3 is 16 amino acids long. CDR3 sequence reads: CASSTSPDRVQDGYTF.

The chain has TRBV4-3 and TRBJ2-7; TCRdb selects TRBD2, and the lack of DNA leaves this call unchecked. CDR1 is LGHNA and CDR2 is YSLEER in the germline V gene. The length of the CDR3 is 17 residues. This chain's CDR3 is CASSQDMVALNSYEQYF.

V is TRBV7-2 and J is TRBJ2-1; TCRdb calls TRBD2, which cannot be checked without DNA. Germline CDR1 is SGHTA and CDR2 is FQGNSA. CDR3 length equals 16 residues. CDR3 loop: CASSPLFGRNYNEQFF.

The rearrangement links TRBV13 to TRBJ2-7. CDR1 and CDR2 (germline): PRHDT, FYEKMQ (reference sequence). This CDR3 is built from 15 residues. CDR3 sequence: CASSSAEDGYYEQYF.

CDR3 protein: CASSFQGGASQPQHF. V and J are TRBV12-3 or TRBV12-4 and TRBJ1-5; the D gene TCRdb calls, TRBD1, cannot be checked with no DNA. The CDR3 contains 15 residues.

CDR3 sequence: CASSYSRGQYEQYF. The rearrangement links TRBV5-5 to TRBJ2-7; the D call from TCRdb, TRBD1, cannot be confirmed without DNA. The germline V gene has CDR1 SGHKS and CDR2 YYEKEE (reference sequence). The CDR3 contains 14 residues.

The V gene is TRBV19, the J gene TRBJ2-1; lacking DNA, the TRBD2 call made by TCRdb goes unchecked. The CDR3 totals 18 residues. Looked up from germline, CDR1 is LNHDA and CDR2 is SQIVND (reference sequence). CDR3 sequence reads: CASSIVLAAVQSYNEQFF.

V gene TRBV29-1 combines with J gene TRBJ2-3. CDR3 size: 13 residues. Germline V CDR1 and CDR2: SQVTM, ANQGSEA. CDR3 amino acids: CSTELTSTDTQYF.

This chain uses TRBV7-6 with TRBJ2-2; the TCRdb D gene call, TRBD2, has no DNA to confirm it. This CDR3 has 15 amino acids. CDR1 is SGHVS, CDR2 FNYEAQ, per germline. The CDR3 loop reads CASSASGGATGELFF.

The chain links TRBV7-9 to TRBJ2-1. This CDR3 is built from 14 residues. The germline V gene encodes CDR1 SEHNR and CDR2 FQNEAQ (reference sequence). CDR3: CASSSSGNYNEQFF.

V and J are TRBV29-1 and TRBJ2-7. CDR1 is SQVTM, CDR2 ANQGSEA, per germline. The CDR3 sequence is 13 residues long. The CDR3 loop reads CSVEAAGLYEQYF.

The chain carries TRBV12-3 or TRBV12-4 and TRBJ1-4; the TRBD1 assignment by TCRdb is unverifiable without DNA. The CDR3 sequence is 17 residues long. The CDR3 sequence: CASSSTPLWRPNEKLFF.

Here the CDR3 reads CASSQEGLKTNYGYTF. The J gene is TRBJ1-2, the V gene TRBV4-1. This CDR3 spans 16 amino acids. The V gene's germline CDR1 is MGHRA and CDR2 YSYEKL.

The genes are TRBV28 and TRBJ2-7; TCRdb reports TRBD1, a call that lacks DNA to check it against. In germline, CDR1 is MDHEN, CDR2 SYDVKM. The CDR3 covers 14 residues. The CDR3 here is CASMDPGGLYEQYF.

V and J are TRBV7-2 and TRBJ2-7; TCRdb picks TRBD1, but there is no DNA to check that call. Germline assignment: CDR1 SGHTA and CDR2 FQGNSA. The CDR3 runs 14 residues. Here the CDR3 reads CASSWTPDSYEQYF.

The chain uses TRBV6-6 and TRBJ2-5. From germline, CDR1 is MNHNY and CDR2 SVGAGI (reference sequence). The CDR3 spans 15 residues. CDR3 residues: CASSYSLTSQETQYF.